The next 26 T cell receptor beta chains were all read from a single sample in a study of blood T cell dynamics during melanoma immunotherapy. The time point was: week 3, after first cycle of checkpoint inhibitor. Profiled with immunoSEQ multiplex PCR; TCRdb holds only in-frame clones, not every one. Seen here are some 11,000 clones, roughly 87% observed once, and the top ten hold approximately 25%. This material consisted of blood, taken from a patient treated with checkpoint blockade. The receptors derive from a human donor with melanoma.

This chain connects TRBV28 to TRBJ1-4; tentatively, D is TRBD1 (5 bases). This CDR3 spans 17 amino acids. Germline CDR1 reads MDHEN; CDR2 reads SYDVKM. V was pared by 6 bases and J by 3 bases, with 20 bases between. The CDR3 DNA is TGTGCCAGCAGCCCCGGGACCCCAAGTTCGGCTAATGAAAAACTGTTTTTT. It codes for CASSPGTPSSANEKLFF.

The CDR3 DNA reads TGTGCCAGCAGCTTTATCTACCCCACTCCAACTAGCACAGATACGCAGTATTTT. Translated: CASSFIYPTPTSTDTQYF. The V and J genes are TRBV11-1 and TRBJ2-3; D is unclear. The V end was cut by 3 bases, the J end by 0 bases, with 19 bases between. The germline CDR1 and CDR2 sequences are SGHAT and FQDESV (reference sequence). This CDR3 has 18 residues.

V usage is TRBV29-1 and J usage is TRBJ1-1; 7 bases are a match to TRBD1. Trimming cost V 8 bases and J 4 bases; bases outside gene matches: 10. The CDR3 consists of 13 residues. The germline gives CDR1 SQVTM, CDR2 ANQGSEA. The CDR3 here is CSTEQGSPTEAFF. The CDR3 DNA sequence: TGCAGCACAGAACAGGGGAGCCCCACTGAAGCTTTCTTT.

This chain uses TRBV4-1 with TRBJ2-1, with 7 bases matching TRBD2. The CDR3 covers 16 residues. CDR1 and CDR2 from the germline V gene are MGHRA and YSYEKL. With 0 bases clipped from V and 0 bases from J, the junction kept 2 bases outside the gene matches. For the CDR3, the DNA is TGCGCCAGCAGCCAAGAGACTAGCACCTCCTACAATGAGCAGTTCTTC. Translated: CASSQETSTSYNEQFF.

Worth noting for this clone: The same CDR3 can be traced to other DNA sequences in this sample. The V and J genes are TRBV29-1 and TRBJ1-1; weak D call: TRBD1 (5 bases). V dropped 2 bases and J dropped 0 bases, with 13 bases sitting between them. This CDR3 comprises 15 residues. Germline values: CDR1 SQVTM, CDR2 ANQGSEA. The CDR3 loop is CSVEWQGSMNTEAFF. The DNA for the CDR3 is TGCAGCGTTGAATGGCAGGGTTCGATGAACACTGAAGCTTTCTTT.

To note about this clone: One junction end does not reproduce the germline sequence, and a read error may be involved. The chain couples TRBV7-2 to TRBJ2-2, with 10 bases identical to TRBD2. The germline CDR1 and CDR2 sequences are SGHTA and FQGNSA. The length of the CDR3 is 15 residues. The CDR3 loop reads CASSLAGEDTGELFF. The CDR3, as DNA: TGTGCCAGCAGCCTAGCGGGAGAGGACACCGGGGAGCTGTTTTTT.

The CDR3 region has the DNA TGTGCCAGCAGTTTATCGGGGACAGGGATCCGGACAGATACGCAGTATTTT. Residues: CASSLSGTGIRTDTQYF. The chain is built from TRBV28 and TRBJ2-3, with 9 bases fitting TRBD1. Germline CDR1 is MDHEN and CDR2 is SYDVKM. V lost 1 base to trimming and J lost 3 bases; unmatched junction nucleotides: 8. The CDR3 is 17 amino acids.

This clone was seen just once. V gene TRBV2 combines with J gene TRBJ2-1; D gene unclear. This CDR3 has 12 residues. The germline CDR1 and CDR2 sequences are SNHLY and FYNNEI. V was pared by 5 bases and J by 6 bases, with 8 bases between. CDR3 protein: CASSRQVNEQFF. The CDR3 DNA sequence: TGTGCCAGCAGTCGGCAGGTCAATGAGCAGTTCTTC.

V gene TRBV7-6 combines with J gene TRBJ2-6; TRBD2 might be the D (6 bases). This CDR3 has 18 amino acids. V was pared by 5 bases and J by 0 bases, with 17 bases between. From germline, CDR1 is SGHVS and CDR2 FNYEAQ. CDR3 sequence reads: CASSRGGGAPSGANVLTF. Written as DNA, the CDR3 is TGTGCCAGCAGCCGTGGCGGAGGGGCCCCCTCTGGGGCCAACGTCCTGACTTTC.

This clone came up a few times. The gene calls are TRBV10-3 and TRBJ1-2; D is uncertain. Germline lookup yields CDR1 ENHRY and CDR2 SYGVKD. Trimming left V 4 bases short and J 7 bases short, with 13 bases between. This CDR3 comprises 13 residues. CDR3 protein: CAISAGPAGGYTF. The CDR3 DNA reads as TGTGCCATCAGTGCCGGCCCAGCGGGTGGCTACACCTTC.

The chain carries TRBV6-1 and TRBJ1-5, with TRBD1 as a possible D gene (6 bases). Germline loops: CDR1 MNHNS, CDR2 SASEGT. Between the trimmed V and J ends, which lost 3 bases and 4 bases, there was a span of 10 bases. The CDR3 is 14 residues long. The CDR3 region is CASSETGQNQPQHF. CDR3 nucleotides: TGTGCCAGCAGTGAGACAGGCCAGAATCAGCCCCAGCATTTT.

This chain connects TRBV11-1 to TRBJ2-7, with 13 bases matching TRBD2. In germline, CDR1 is SGHAT, CDR2 FQDESV (reference sequence). The V gene end was trimmed by 5 bases and the J gene end by 0 bases; junction bases not matched to a gene: 10. The CDR3 spans 18 residues. CDR3 sequence (DNA): TGTGCCAGCAGCGTATACGGGGGGACTAGCGGGACCTCCTACGAGCAGTACTTC. This gives the protein CASSVYGGTSGTSYEQYF.

V and J are TRBV4-2 and TRBJ2-7; no reliable D call. The CDR3 runs to 11 residues. Looked up from germline, CDR1 is LGHNA and CDR2 is YNFKEQ. With 4 bases removed from V and 3 bases from J, the gap between germline ends came to 4 bases. CDR3 DNA: TGTGCCAGCAGCCGAGGCTACGAGCAGTACTTC. This codes for CASSRGYEQYF.

The gene calls are TRBV27 and TRBJ1-1; D is ambiguous. This CDR3 region has 13 residues. Trimming stripped 6 bases from V and 1 base from J, with 9 bases between. Germline CDR1 MNHEY, CDR2 SMNVEV (reference sequence). The CDR3 is CASRTPPNTEAFF. CDR3 sequence (DNA): TGTGCCAGCAGGACACCACCGAACACTGAAGCTTTCTTT.

The chain carries TRBV18 and TRBJ2-3, with 7 bases that match TRBD1. The junction had 9 bases not matched to a gene; V was cut back by 8 bases and J by 4 bases. The CDR3 loop spans 14 amino acids. Germline loops: CDR1 KGHSH, CDR2 LQKENI. Here the CDR3 DNA reads TGTGCCAGCAAAAGGGGGCAGGGATCAGATACGCAGTATTTT. The encoded protein is CASKRGQGSDTQYF.

CDR3 nucleotides: TGTGCCAGCAGCCCGACGAACCAAGAGACCCAGTACTTC. Translating gives CASSPTNQETQYF. The chain recombines TRBV7-9 with TRBJ2-5; D gene ambiguous. Trimming shortened V by 5 bases and J by 0 bases, and 7 bases separated the two germline ends. Germline V gene lookup returns CDR1 SEHNR and CDR2 FQNEAQ (reference sequence). CDR3 length: 13 residues.

The CDR3 loop is CASSPRGEEQYF. CDR3 nucleotide sequence: TGTGCCAGCAGCCCCAGGGGGGAGGAGCAGTACTTC. The gene calls are TRBV9 and TRBJ2-7, with a possible D match to TRBD1 (7 bases). The CDR3 has 12 residues. Germline assignment: CDR1 SGDLS and CDR2 YYNGEE. V was trimmed by 4 bases and J by 7 bases, leaving 12 bases between them.

The V gene is TRBV11-2, the J gene TRBJ2-7, with D unclear. The germline V gene has CDR1 SGHAT and CDR2 FQNNGV. There are 13 residues in the CDR3. V lost 4 bases to trimming and J lost 2 bases, with 9 bases between them. The DNA for the CDR3 is TGTGCCAGCAGCTCCAGTCCGCCCTACGAGCAGTACTTC. Translating gives CASSSSPPYEQYF.

The V call is TRBV28, the J call TRBJ2-1; 12 nucleotides match TRBD2. The CDR3 consists of 16 residues. The V segment lost 4 bases and the J segment 9 bases; nucleotides outside the gene matches: 10. Germline V lookup: CDR1 MDHEN, CDR2 SYDVKM. The CDR3 reads CASSWTSGKGRVEQFF. The CDR3, as DNA: TGTGCCAGCAGTTGGACTAGCGGGAAAGGACGGGTTGAGCAGTTCTTC.

Here the CDR3 reads CASSPNKRPQHF. CDR3 DNA: TGTGCCAGCAGCCCAAATAAGAGGCCCCAGCATTTT. The rearrangement links TRBV6-6 to TRBJ1-5, with unresolved D. Trimming pared 6 bases from V and 9 bases from J, leaving 12 bases between. CDR1 and CDR2 from the germline V gene are MNHNY and SVGAGI (reference sequence). The CDR3 spans 12 residues.

The chain has TRBV5-1 and TRBJ2-7; D call uncertain. V was shortened by 7 bases and J by 5 bases, with 19 bases between the two germline ends. The CDR3 covers 14 residues. Germline lookup yields CDR1 SGHRS and CDR2 YFSETQ. CDR3 nucleotide sequence: TGCGCCAGCGCCTACTTCCCCGGCGTGGACGAGCAGTACTTC. This encodes CASAYFPGVDEQYF.

The chain links TRBV28 to TRBJ1-2; D may be TRBD1 (5 bases). The CDR3 contains 15 residues. CDR1 MDHEN and CDR2 SYDVKM come from the germline V gene. V was shortened by 5 bases and J by 5 bases, with 18 bases between the two germline ends. The DNA for the CDR3 is TGTGCCAGCAGTGGCCCGGGGGGAGGGGAATATGGCTACACCTTC. It encodes CASSGPGGGEYGYTF.

The V and J genes are TRBV19 and TRBJ1-5, with TRBD1 as a possible D gene (5 bases). The V gene's germline CDR1 is LNHDA and CDR2 SQIVND (reference sequence). This CDR3 contains 16 residues. Trimming removed 3 bases at V and 4 bases at J, with 16 bases between. CDR3 residues: CASSIGWQAGNQPQHF. The CDR3 bases are TGTGCCAGTAGTATCGGGTGGCAGGCAGGGAATCAGCCCCAGCATTTT.

This clone was seen only a few times. CDR3 sequence reads: CASSPPAAVEAFF. The CDR3 coding sequence is TGTGCCAGCTCACCACCGGCGGCAGTTGAAGCTTTCTTT. The chain recombines TRBV18 with TRBJ1-1; D is ambiguous. This CDR3 is 13 amino acids long. The germline gives CDR1 KGHSH, CDR2 LQKENI. Trimming took 0 bases from V and 7 from J, leaving 9 bases between them. The whole variable domain, remainder taken from reference TRBV18 and TRBJ1-1, is NAGVMQNPRHLVRRRGQEARLRCSPMKGHSHVYWYRQLPEEGLKFMVYLQKENIIDESGMPKERFSAEFPKEGPSILRIQQVVRGDSAAYFCASSPPAAVEAFFGQGTRLTVV.

In DNA form, the CDR3 reads TGCGCCAGCAGCCAAGGTCCGCGGGAGACCCAGTACTTC. Amino acids: CASSQGPRETQYF. This chain uses TRBV4-1 with TRBJ2-5; D is ambiguous. V lost 1 base and J lost 5, with 8 bases in between. The germline gives CDR1 MGHRA, CDR2 YSYEKL. The CDR3 contains 13 residues.

The V gene is TRBV19, the J gene TRBJ2-7; 7 nucleotides agree with TRBD2. The V gene end was trimmed by 4 bases and the J gene end by 6 bases; junction bases not matched to a gene: 3. Germline CDR1 reads LNHDA; CDR2 reads SQIVND (reference sequence). CDR3 length equals 12 residues. The CDR3 is CASSTGLSEQYF. DNA for the CDR3: TGTGCCAGTAGTACGGGACTATCCGAGCAGTACTTC.